Sequencing of this T cell receptor beta chain was carried out in a study of control samples from healthy donors and cancer patients. Per germline, CDR1 LGHDT and CDR2 YNNKEL (reference sequence). The CDR3 is made up of 13 amino acids. Deletions cut 3 bases from V and 8 bases from J, with 13 bases between. Libraries were prepared by immunoSEQ multiplex PCR; TCRdb keeps only in-frame clonotypes and omits some of them. Its listing shows roughly 190,000 clones. Input material: blood. The receptor was derived from a woman aged 30 to 39 in good health. This chain connects TRBV3-1 (or the pseudogene TRBV3-2) to TRBJ1-2; D unclear. The CDR3 coding sequence is TGTGCCAGCAGCCAGGGCAGCACGCAGGGCTACACCTTC. This translates into CASSQGSTQGYTF.